This entry lists 28 T cell receptor beta chains sequenced from one sample in a study of spatial heterogeneity in lung cancer (dated by TCRdb to about 2019). What the study reported, not specific to this receptor: The number of expanded intratumoral alpha and beta TCRs correlated with the tumor nonsynonymous mutation count.

Antigens for these TCRs are unknown. Taken with the paper, the label for time point translates to: sample taken at primary tumor resection. Library method: 5' RACE. Sequencing was performed on a NextSeq 500. The public reads were run again by TCRdb, first through fastp at Q25 and then through MiXCR, and only productive beta chains were kept. Under each unique CDR3 protein, matching rows form one entry showing the most common genes and DNA. For this sample the table gives roughly 10,000 distinct CDR3 sequences, of which around 8% were detected only once. Approximately 20% of the sample is in the top ten clones. The sample was lung tumor tissue, taken at surgery. The source is a female donor with early-stage non-small cell lung cancer.

This clonotype has at least ten counts. This beta chain is a stray read from a library made for alpha chains; its abundance is not meaningful. CDR3 sequence: CSVMGGSGRNTDTQYF. CDR3 bases: TGCAGCGTCATGGGGGGTAGCGGACGAAACACAGATACGCAGTATTTT. V and J are TRBV29-1 and TRBJ2-3; D possibly corresponds to TRBD2 (6 bases). The CDR3 contains 16 residues. Germline CDR1 is SQVTM and CDR2 is ANQGSEA. V dropped 6 bases and J dropped 2 bases, with 21 bases sitting between them.

This clonotype was observed at least ten times. Within a library made for alpha chains, this beta chain is off target, and its count is uninformative. The chain employs TRBV24-1 and TRBJ2-1; TRBD1 aligns across 8 bases. Trimming cost V 5 bases and J 3 bases; bases outside gene matches: 8. The CDR3 sequence is 16 residues long. Germline CDR1 reads KGHDR; CDR2 reads SFDVKD. The CDR3 region is CATSGQGAGSYNEQFF. CDR3 in DNA: TGTGCCACCAGTGGCCAGGGGGCGGGAAGCTACAATGAGCAGTTCTTC.

This clonotype was observed a few times. This beta chain is a stray sequence in a library constructed for alpha chains; its clone size is not meaningful. The V gene is TRBV18, the J gene TRBJ2-7, with D unclear. Germline V lookup: CDR1 KGHSH, CDR2 LQKENI. The CDR3 covers 14 residues. With 3 bases removed from V and 4 bases from J, the gap between germline ends came to 13 bases. CDR3 region: CASSPPELPYEQYF. The CDR3 DNA reads TGTGCCAGCTCACCCCCGGAGCTACCTTACGAGCAGTACTTC.

This clonotype came up many times. A library prepared for alpha chains yielded this beta chain as an off-target read; its size is of little meaning. The chain links TRBV5-1 to TRBJ2-1; 9 nucleotides line up with TRBD2. The germline CDR1 and CDR2 sequences are SGHRS and YFSETQ. The CDR3 totals 15 residues. V shed 3 bases and J 3 bases; nucleotides not matched to a gene: 4. In nucleotides, the CDR3 is TGCGCCAGCAGCTCTCAGCGGGGGGACTACAATGAGCAGTTCTTC. Protein sequence: CASSSQRGDYNEQFF.

This clonotype was detected only a few times. This beta chain is a stray sequence in a library constructed for alpha chains; its clone size is not meaningful. The chain uses TRBV15 and TRBJ1-5; 10 bases fit TRBD1. The germline V gene has CDR1 LNHNV and CDR2 YYDKDF (reference sequence). The junction had 6 bases not matched to a gene; V was cut back by 5 bases and J by 5 bases. This CDR3 comprises 15 residues. The CDR3 bases are TGTGCCACCAGCTCCCGGGACAGGGGTGATCAGCCCCAGCATTTT. It yields the protein CATSSRDRGDQPQHF.

As concerns this clonotype: This beta chain is a stray read from a library made for alpha chains; its abundance is not meaningful. The chain uses TRBV23-1 and TRBJ2-2, with D perhaps matching TRBD1 (6 bases). Being an ORF, TRBV23-1 has a function that is uncertain. V lost 11 bases, J lost 3 bases, and 16 bases lay in between. CDR3 length equals 14 residues. The CDR3 sequence is CAAAGQPDTGELFF. In DNA, the CDR3 is TGCGCCGCCGCCGGACAGCCCGACACCGGGGAGCTGTTTTTT.

With respect to this clonotype: A much larger clone lies one base from this, so it may be a read error. Because this beta chain is a stray read in a library intended to capture alpha chains, its abundance should not be given much weight. This CDR3 is CASSHGLAETDTQYF. Written as DNA, the CDR3 is TGTGCCAGCAGTCATGGACTAGCGGAGACAGATACGCAGTATTTT. The chain joins TRBV6-5 to TRBJ2-3; 10 positions agree with TRBD2. The V and J ends lost 5 bases and 3 bases, in that order; junction bases with no gene match: 5. Germline V lookup: CDR1 MNHEY, CDR2 SVGAGI. The CDR3 totals 15 residues.

This clonotype has at least ten counts. This beta chain slipped into a library made for alpha chains as a stray read, so its size is not meaningful. The rearrangement links TRBV12-3 or TRBV12-4 to TRBJ2-5, with 8 nucleotides matching TRBD2. V dropped 3 bases and J dropped 1; count of bases not matched to a gene: 4. The CDR3 consists of 15 residues. CDR3 nucleotide sequence: TGTGCCAGCAGTTTCCTGGCGGGGGGCCAAGAGACCCAGTACTTC. Amino acid sequence: CASSFLAGGQETQYF.

This clonotype occurred many times. Within a library made for alpha chains, this beta chain is off target, and its count is uninformative. This chain links TRBV5-4 with TRBJ1-1; 8 positions agree with TRBD1. The CDR3 runs to 15 residues. V dropped 0 bases and J dropped 3; count of bases not matched to a gene: 4. Germline V lookup: CDR1 SGHNT, CDR2 YYREEE (reference sequence). The CDR3 protein is CASSLVGRGHTEAFF. As DNA, the CDR3 is TGTGCCAGCAGCTTGGTGGGCAGGGGGCACACTGAAGCTTTCTTT.

In its sample, this clonotype was seen many times. This beta chain is off target for a library built for alpha chains, so its abundance means little. V is TRBV2 and J is TRBJ2-1, with no clear D. Trimming took 6 bases from V and 4 from J, leaving 4 bases between them. In germline, CDR1 is SNHLY, CDR2 FYNNEI. The CDR3 is 11 amino acids. DNA for the CDR3: TGTGCCAGCAGGGATTACAATGAGCAGTTCTTC. Amino acids: CASRDYNEQFF.

This clonotype came up many times. Because this beta chain is a stray read in a library intended to capture alpha chains, its abundance should not be given much weight. Written as DNA, the CDR3 is TGTGCCAGCACGGTATACGATGAGCAGTTCTTC. As protein: CASTVYDEQFF. The J gene is TRBJ2-1, the V gene TRBV2; D is undetermined. This CDR3 region has 11 residues. V was trimmed by 7 bases and J by 8 bases, leaving 9 bases between them. Per the germline V gene, CDR1 is SNHLY and CDR2 is FYNNEI.

This clonotype has at least ten counts. This beta chain represents an off-target read in a library built for alpha chains; its size is of limited meaning. The chain employs TRBV27 and TRBJ2-7; no clear D. The CDR3 loop spans 14 amino acids. Germline assignment: CDR1 MNHEY and CDR2 SMNVEV (reference sequence). Trimming shortened V by 10 bases and J by 0 bases, and 16 bases separated the two germline ends. The CDR3 DNA is TGTGCCACTCGAAACATTGATAGCTCCTACGAGCAGTACTTC. This gives the protein CATRNIDSSYEQYF.

A note on this clonotype: In a library made to pick up alpha chains, this beta chain is a stray read with a size that means little. The J gene is TRBJ2-7, the V gene TRBV5-1; either TRBD1 or TRBD2 may fit D (5 bases each). Trimming took off 4 bases at V and 2 bases at J, with 13 bases between the two ends. There are 14 residues in the CDR3. CDR1 is SGHRS, CDR2 YFSETQ, per germline. CDR3 in amino acids: CASSPGTATYEQYF. CDR3 DNA sequence: TGCGCCAGCAGCCCCGGGACGGCGACCTACGAGCAGTACTTC.

At least ten counts were recorded for this clonotype. Because this beta chain is a stray read in a library intended to capture alpha chains, its abundance should not be given much weight. The gene calls are TRBV11-2 and TRBJ2-4; D is possibly TRBD1 (6 bases). CDR3 length: 13 amino acids. In germline, CDR1 is SGHAT, CDR2 FQNNGV. Trimming removed 3 bases at V and 10 bases at J, with 13 bases between. DNA of the CDR3: TGTGCCAGCAGCTTCCACAGGGCCGAGATTCAGTACTTC. Protein sequence: CASSFHRAEIQYF.

At least ten counts were recorded for this clonotype. The library was built for alpha chains, so this beta chain is an off-target read and its size means little. The V call is TRBV4-3, the J call TRBJ2-4, with a weak D call TRBD2 (6 bases). Trimming stripped 0 bases from V and 10 bases from J, with 13 bases between. This CDR3 has 14 amino acids. CDR1 and CDR2 from the germline V gene are LGHNA and YSLEER. The CDR3: CASSQDPGLNIQYF. As DNA, the CDR3 is TGCGCCAGCAGCCAAGATCCTGGACTAAATATTCAGTACTTC.

A note on this clonotype: This beta chain turned up in a library designed for alpha chains; as an off-target read, its abundance says little. CDR3 protein: CSAMKTGRNYEQYF. CDR3 sequence (DNA): TGCAGTGCTATGAAGACCGGGAGGAACTACGAGCAGTACTTC. The J gene is TRBJ2-7, the V gene TRBV20-1, with 7 bases aligning to TRBD2. Germline CDR1 DFQATT, CDR2 SNEGSKA (reference sequence). Trimming took 4 bases from V and 3 from J; bases not matched to a gene: 9. CDR3 length: 14 amino acids.

This clonotype is medium-sized (0.01 to 0.1%) within its sample. Since it is a stray read in a library aimed at alpha chains, this beta chain has a size that is not meaningful. CDR3 DNA: TGCAGTGCCACACGAGCCGGGCGAGGGGAGACCCAGTACTTC. Protein product: CSATRAGRGETQYF. The rearrangement joins TRBV20-1 to TRBJ2-5; perhaps TRBD2 as D (5 bases). Deletions cut 6 bases from V and 5 bases from J, with 19 bases between. Germline loops: CDR1 DFQATT, CDR2 SNEGSKA (reference sequence). This CDR3 has 14 residues.

By frequency in the sample, this clonotype is medium-sized. In a library made to pick up alpha chains, this beta chain is a stray read with a size that means little. The chain links TRBV30 to TRBJ2-4, with 7 bases lining up with TRBD1. From germline, CDR1 is GTSNPN and CDR2 SVGIG (reference sequence). CDR3 length: 14 amino acids. V shed 3 bases and J 4 bases; nucleotides not matched to a gene: 6. CDR3 coding DNA: TGTGCCTGGAGCACACAGGGGATAAAAAACATTCAGTACTTC. Its translation is CAWSTQGIKNIQYF.

This clonotype was observed at least ten times. This beta chain represents an off-target read in a library built for alpha chains; its size is of limited meaning. The chain recombines TRBV6-1 with TRBJ2-1; 15 bases fit TRBD2. The germline gives CDR1 MNHNS, CDR2 SASEGT. CDR3 size: 16 residues. Unmatched junction bases numbered 5, after V lost 4 bases and J lost 7 bases. CDR3 sequence (DNA): TGTGCCAGCAGTGGACGGACTAGCGGGGGGGCAAATGAGCAGTTCTTC. This translates into CASSGRTSGGANEQFF.

This clonotype was counted at least ten times. This beta chain was picked up by a library intended for alpha chains and is off target, so its count carries little meaning. The rearrangement links TRBV10-3 to TRBJ2-1; D may be TRBD1 (6 bases). CDR1 and CDR2 from the germline V gene are ENHRY and SYGVKD. This CDR3 is 16 amino acids long. V was shortened by 1 base and J by 5 bases, with 15 bases between the two germline ends. Here the CDR3 reads CAISELPGTLNNEQFF. The DNA of the CDR3 is TGTGCCATCAGTGAGTTGCCCGGGACACTCAACAATGAGCAGTTCTTC.

This clonotype was seen repeatedly, ten times or more. The library was designed around alpha chains, so this beta chain is a stray read whose abundance carries little weight. V gene TRBV12-3 or TRBV12-4 combines with J gene TRBJ1-1, with D unresolved. V shed 10 bases and J shed 0 bases, with 12 bases lying between them. This CDR3 is built from 13 residues. This CDR3 reads CAIGGSLNTEAFF. DNA of the CDR3: TGTGCCATAGGAGGTTCTCTGAACACTGAAGCTTTCTTT.

This clonotype is judged medium-sized. Found in a library prepared for alpha chains, this beta chain is an off-target read, and its abundance has little meaning. The chain is built from TRBV18 and TRBJ1-5, with no clear D. Trimming cost V 1 base and J 5 bases, with 6 bases left between them. The CDR3 totals 13 residues. In germline, CDR1 is KGHSH, CDR2 LQKENI. The CDR3 loop reads CASSPQGDQPQHF. CDR3 in DNA: TGTGCCAGCTCACCACAGGGAGATCAGCCCCAGCATTTT.

As for this clonotype: The library was built for alpha chains, so this beta chain is an off-target read and its size means little. The chain recombines TRBV20-1 with TRBJ2-4; TRBD2 might be the D (5 bases). Germline CDR1 is DFQATT and CDR2 is SNEGSKA (reference sequence). V was cut by 3 bases and J by 10 bases, with 22 bases left in between. CDR3 length equals 15 residues. The CDR3 nucleotides are TGCAGTGCTAGTAATCCCACGGCCGATCGGAGGATTCAGTACTTC. This sequence encodes CSASNPTADRRIQYF.

For this clonotype: This beta chain lies outside the target of a library built for alpha chains; its clone size means little. CDR3: CAGGVTGELFF. CDR3 sequence (DNA): TGTGCGGGTGGGGTCACCGGGGAGCTGTTTTTT. The genes are TRBV28 and TRBJ2-2; D gene ambiguous. Germline V CDR1 and CDR2: MDHEN, SYDVKM. The CDR3 covers 11 residues.

By share, this clonotype counts as medium-sized. This beta chain was picked up by a library intended for alpha chains and is off target, so its count carries little meaning. The V and J genes are TRBV29-1 and TRBJ2-3; 12 bases are shared with TRBD1. The J segment lost 4 bases and the V segment lost 6 bases, leaving 5 bases of the junction unmatched. CDR3 length: 14 amino acids. The germline V gene has CDR1 SQVTM and CDR2 ANQGSEA. The CDR3 sequence is CSVAGTGGADTQYF. The CDR3 DNA is TGCAGCGTCGCCGGGACAGGGGGCGCAGATACGCAGTATTTT.

Comments on this clonotype: With the library built for alpha chains, this beta chain is off target and its frequency is not meaningful. The V and J genes are TRBV30 and TRBJ2-7, with no clear D. This CDR3 contains 11 residues. V shed 2 bases and J shed 4 bases, with 6 bases lying between them. Germline V gene data show CDR1 as GTSNPN and CDR2 as SVGIG (reference sequence). CDR3 loop: CAWSLGYEQYF. The CDR3 bases are TGTGCCTGGAGTCTCGGGTACGAGCAGTACTTC. The variable domain in full, completed from reference TRBV30 and TRBJ2-7, reads SQTIHQWPATLVQPVGSPLSLECTVEGTSNPNLYWYRQAAGRGLQLLFYSVGIGQISSEVPQNLSASRPQDRQFILSSKKLLLSDSGFYLCAWSLGYEQYFGPGTRLTVT.

Ten or more counts support this clonotype. Little can be read into the size of this beta chain, an off-target read in a library designed for alpha chains. The chain joins TRBV7-9 to TRBJ2-3, with D tentatively TRBD1 (6 bases). The V end lost 5 bases, the J end lost 6 bases, and 18 bases lay between the germline ends. The length of the CDR3 is 15 residues. Germline V gives CDR1 SEHNR, CDR2 FQNEAQ (reference sequence). CDR3 amino acids: CASSAPGSGVDTQYF. The CDR3 nucleotides read TGTGCCAGCAGCGCCCCGGGTTCAGGGGTGGATACGCAGTATTTT.

At least ten counts were recorded for this clonotype. This beta chain came through as a stray read in a library set up for alpha chains, and its size says little. V and J are TRBV5-1 and TRBJ1-6, with 8 bases that match TRBD1. V was clipped by 3 bases and J by 2 bases; unmatched bases: 10. Germline CDR1 reads SGHRS; CDR2 reads YFSETQ. The CDR3 sequence is 18 residues long. CDR3 bases: TGCGCCAGCAGCTCCCAGATACCACAGGGGGCCTATAATTCACCCCTCCACTTT. It specifies CASSSQIPQGAYNSPLHF.